This TCR beta chain was identified during a study of blood T cells in healthy people across ages. No fewer than 5.5 micrograms of total RNA were isolated from every sample. The authors ran a second PCR of about 7 to 12 cycles using a sample-barcoded 5' primer and a J-beta primer mix. Template switching added a 12-random-nucleotide identifier to every cDNA molecule. TCRdb processed the 5' RACE reads anew with MiXCR; each CDR3 protein has one entry. The table lists some 1.8 million distinct CDR3 sequences, about two fifths of them singletons, with roughly 23% in the top ten. General study results and limits: It was found that TCR beta diversity correlated strongly with the percentage of naive T cells. The study lacked donor CMV status, which possibly confounded expanded clonotype changes.

Germline V CDR1 and CDR2: MDHEN, SYDVKM. The CDR3 extends over 15 amino acids. The V and J ends lost 3 bases and 4 bases, in that order; junction bases with no gene match: 8. Details on this clonotype: Its antigen is as yet unknown.

The chain has TRBV28 and TRBJ1-2; 7 bases match TRBD1. This sequence originates from a human donor in good health. Sequenced material: blood. The CDR3 region has the DNA TGTGCCAGCAGTTTCTTGCAGGGGGTTTCCTATGGCTACACCTTC. Translating it yields CASSFLQGVSYGYTF.